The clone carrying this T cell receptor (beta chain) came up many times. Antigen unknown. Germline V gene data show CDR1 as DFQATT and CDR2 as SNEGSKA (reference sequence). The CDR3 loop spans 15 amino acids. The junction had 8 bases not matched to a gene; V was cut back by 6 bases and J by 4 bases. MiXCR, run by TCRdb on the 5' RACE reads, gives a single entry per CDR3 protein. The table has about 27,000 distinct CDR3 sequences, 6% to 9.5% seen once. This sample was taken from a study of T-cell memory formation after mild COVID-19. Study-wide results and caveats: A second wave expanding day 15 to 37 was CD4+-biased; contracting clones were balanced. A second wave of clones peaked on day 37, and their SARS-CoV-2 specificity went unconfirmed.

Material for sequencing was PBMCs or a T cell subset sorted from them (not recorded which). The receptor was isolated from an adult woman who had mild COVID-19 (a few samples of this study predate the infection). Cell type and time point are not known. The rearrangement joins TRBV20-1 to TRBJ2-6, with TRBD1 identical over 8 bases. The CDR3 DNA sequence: TGCAGTGCACACGACAGGGGTTCAGGGGCCAACGTCCTGACTTTC. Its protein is CSAHDRGSGANVLTF.